This paragraph reports one T cell receptor (beta chain). These data come from a study of blood T cell repertoires in COVID-19. Study-level information: Whether acute or convalescent, the COVID-19 samples came from the United States, Italy and Spain.

With V trimmed by 1 base and J by 0 bases, 6 bases remained unmatched. This CDR3 contains 20 residues. Germline V lookup: CDR1 KGHDR, CDR2 SFDVKD. In the original processing: Scientists estimated how many nucleated cells there were by amplifying reference gene primers. Clones were sequenced by immunoSEQ multiplex PCR, and TCRdb holds only the in-frame ones, with some missing. That table is the source of V, J and clone size, and D and trimming were worked out from the DNA. Of about 190,000 clones in the sample, more than 85% are singletons; the top ten hold approximately 1%. The sequencing sample was made of peripheral blood. This receptor was taken from a man under 40 with acute or convalescent COVID-19. The chain couples TRBV24-1 to TRBJ2-1, with 15 bases that match TRBD2. The CDR3 DNA follows: TGTGCCACCAGTGATTTCCACGGGACTAGCGGGAGGTTCTCCTACAATGAGCAGTTCTTC. Translating it yields CATSDFHGTSGRFSYNEQFF.